This passage covers 10 T cell receptor beta chains from one sample sequenced in a study of beta chain features in type 1 diabetes. Antigens of these TCRs are unknown. Study findings and constraints: A moderate, significant TCRB CDR3 shortening appeared in type 1 diabetes across four CD4+ subsets.

Expressed TCRB transcripts were sequenced after all isolated RNA was converted to cDNA. Some clones are missing from TCRdb's copy, which holds only in-frame ones; the method was immunoSEQ multiplex PCR. Of 600,000 to 750,000 clones in the sample, 9.5% to 15% were seen once. Sequenced material: naive CD4+ T cells from blood. The receptors stem from a man between 25 and 39 years old with type 1 diabetes.

This clone was picked up a small number of times. The rearrangement links TRBV6-5 to TRBJ1-5, with D perhaps TRBD1 (5 bases). Trimming removed 7 bases from V and 4 bases from J, with 17 bases in between. Germline CDR1 is MNHEY and CDR2 is SVGAGI. This CDR3 has 15 residues. The CDR3, as DNA: TGTGCCAGCACCTCTACGGGGCCATTAAATCAGCCCCAGCATTTT. It encodes CASTSTGPLNQPQHF.

The genes are TRBV30 and TRBJ2-7; D may be TRBD1 (6 bases). The length of the CDR3 is 14 residues. Germline CDR1 GTSNPN, CDR2 SVGIG (reference sequence). The ends were cut back, 0 bases at V and 3 bases at J, with 12 bases in the middle. CDR3 in amino acids: CAWSVGGQRYEQYF. The CDR3 DNA sequence: TGTGCCTGGAGTGTAGGGGGACAACGCTACGAGCAGTACTTC.

The chain is built from TRBV5-4 and TRBJ2-7, with D possibly being TRBD1 (6 bases). The V end lost 0 bases, the J end lost 5 bases, and 9 bases lay between the germline ends. CDR3 length: 13 residues. Germline CDR1 SGHNT, CDR2 YYREEE (reference sequence). Here the CDR3 reads CASSLAQGNEQYF. The CDR3 nucleotides are TGTGCCAGCAGCTTGGCTCAGGGGAACGAGCAGTACTTC.

CDR3 loop: CASGPGQGGGYQPQHF. The CDR3 DNA reads as TGTGCCAGCGGGCCCGGACAGGGAGGGGGATATCAGCCCCAGCATTTT. The rearrangement joins TRBV28 to TRBJ1-5; 8 nucleotides align to TRBD1. Germline assignment: CDR1 MDHEN and CDR2 SYDVKM. The CDR3 has 16 amino acids. The V segment lost 8 bases and the J segment 5 bases; nucleotides outside the gene matches: 14. The full variable domain, completed using reference TRBV28 and TRBJ1-5, is DVKVTQSSRYLVKRTGEKVFLECVQDMDHENMFWYRQDPGLGLRLIYFSYDVKMKEKGDIPEGYSVSREKKERFSLILESASTNQTSMYLCASGPGQGGGYQPQHFGDGTRLSIL.

The chain links TRBV18 to TRBJ2-3, with D perhaps TRBD1 or TRBD2 (6 bases each). In germline, CDR1 is KGHSH, CDR2 LQKENI. V dropped 8 bases and J dropped 4 bases, with 16 bases sitting between them. The CDR3 length is 14 residues. The CDR3 loop reads CASKPNREADTQYF. The CDR3 DNA follows: TGTGCCAGCAAGCCTAACAGGGAGGCAGATACGCAGTATTTT. Filled out from reference TRBV18 and TRBJ2-3, the complete variable domain reads NAGVMQNPRHLVRRRGQEARLRCSPMKGHSHVYWYRQLPEEGLKFMVYLQKENIIDESGMPKERFSAEFPKEGPSILRIQQVVRGDSAAYFCASKPNREADTQYFGPGTRLTVL.

This clone was counted a few times. The chain carries TRBV19 and TRBJ1-5, with D uncertain. Germline V lookup: CDR1 LNHDA, CDR2 SQIVND (reference sequence). The CDR3 runs 13 residues. V lost 5 bases and J 8 bases, leaving 13 bases between the germline ends. The CDR3 coding sequence is TGTGCCAGTAGTTCAAATATAGAGGAGCCCCAGCATTTT. Translation gives CASSSNIEEPQHF.

This chain's CDR3 is CAWRAGITDTQYF. The CDR3 DNA reads as TGTGCCTGGAGGGCGGGAATCACAGATACGCAGTATTTT. The chain employs TRBV30 and TRBJ2-3, with D tentatively TRBD2 (6 bases). This CDR3 spans 13 amino acids. Deletions cut 3 bases from V and 2 bases from J, with 9 bases between. Looked up from germline, CDR1 is GTSNPN and CDR2 is SVGIG (reference sequence).

In its sample, this clone was seen a few times. This CDR3 reads CASSRPASGTSSYEQYF. The CDR3 region has the DNA TGTGCCAGCAGCCGGCCGGCTAGCGGGACGAGCTCCTACGAGCAGTACTTC. The rearrangement joins TRBV11-2 to TRBJ2-7; 9 bases line up with TRBD2. V was clipped by 5 bases and J by 0 bases; unmatched bases: 11. The V gene's germline CDR1 is SGHAT and CDR2 FQNNGV. CDR3 length: 17 amino acids.

This clone was seen more than once but under ten times. The chain is built from TRBV7-2 and TRBJ1-5, with a weak D call TRBD1 (6 bases). Germline loops: CDR1 SGHTA, CDR2 FQGNSA. The length of the CDR3 is 12 residues. V lost 6 bases and J 7 bases, leaving 10 bases between the germline ends. In DNA, the CDR3 is TGTGCCAGCAGTTTTCAGGGGCAGCCCCAGCATTTT. Translation gives CASSFQGQPQHF.

This clone was observed a few times. The chain joins TRBV30 to TRBJ1-2, with 9 nucleotides matching TRBD1. Germline V gene data show CDR1 as GTSNPN and CDR2 as SVGIG (reference sequence). The ends lost 3 bases at V and 11 bases at J; junction bases unmatched: 7. CDR3 size: 12 residues. CDR3 sequence reads: CAWSKRTGEYTF. The DNA of the CDR3 is TGTGCCTGGAGCAAAAGGACAGGGGAATACACCTTC.